A single sample is the source of the 27 T cell receptor beta chains below, sequenced in a study of cytomegalovirus exposure and HLA in healthy donors. Measured with immunoSEQ multiplex PCR; TCRdb has only the in-frame clones, and not every one. The repertoire holds under 70,000 clones, with roughly 89% as singletons. Sequencing input: PBMCs. Receptor source: a woman between 18 and 29 years old in good health and CMV-seronegative.

The chain employs TRBV19 and TRBJ1-1; D might be TRBD1 (5 bases). CDR1 LNHDA and CDR2 SQIVND come from the germline V gene (reference sequence). V was pared by 3 bases and J by 0 bases, with 14 bases between. The CDR3 spans 16 residues. The CDR3 region has the DNA TGTGCCAGTAGTATGGATTCTGGGGGGTTGAACACTGAAGCTTTCTTT. Translated, it gives CASSMDSGGLNTEAFF.

The V call is TRBV7-9, the J call TRBJ1-2, with D perhaps matching TRBD1 (5 bases). CDR3 length: 16 amino acids. V was clipped by 4 bases and J by 4 bases, with 19 bases between them. Germline lookup yields CDR1 SEHNR and CDR2 FQNEAQ (reference sequence). The CDR3 nucleotides read TGTGCCAGCAGCTCCCGGACATCTGGGGTGGGCTATGGCTACACCTTC. Its translation: CASSSRTSGVGYGYTF.

This chain connects TRBV4-1 to TRBJ2-3; 9 bases are a match to TRBD2. Per germline, CDR1 MGHRA and CDR2 YSYEKL. The CDR3 has 17 residues. V lost 0 bases and J lost 2; bases outside the gene matches: 6. The CDR3 spells CASSQEGSGGSTDTQYF. CDR3 nucleotides: TGCGCCAGCAGCCAAGAAGGTAGCGGGGGTTCCACAGATACGCAGTATTTT.

V gene TRBV7-3 combines with J gene TRBJ2-3; 9 nucleotides match TRBD2. After removal of 2 bases from V and 1 base from J, the junction contained 1 base not matched to a gene. This CDR3 has 15 amino acids. Germline-derived CDR1 and CDR2 are SGHTA and FQGTGA. The CDR3 loop reads CASSLVAGGTDTQYF. Here the CDR3 DNA reads TGTGCCAGCAGCTTAGTAGCGGGAGGCACAGATACGCAGTATTTT.

The gene calls are TRBV6-4 and TRBJ1-6; weak D call: TRBD1 (6 bases). V lost 6 bases to trimming and J lost 0 bases, with 12 bases between them. This CDR3 spans 16 amino acids. Germline V CDR1 and CDR2: MRHNA, SNTAGT. CDR3 DNA: TGTGCCAGCAGACAAGCGGACAGCTCCTATAATTCACCCCTCCACTTT. This sequence encodes CASRQADSSYNSPLHF.

The rearrangement joins TRBV28 to TRBJ2-7; 11 bases map to TRBD2. The length of the CDR3 is 19 residues. The germline CDR1 and CDR2 sequences are MDHEN and SYDVKM. The V and J ends lost 4 bases and 0 bases, in that order; junction bases with no gene match: 14. CDR3 coding DNA: TGTGCCAGCAGTTCACGATCCGGGACTAGCGGATCGAGCTCCTACGAGCAGTACTTC. It specifies CASSSRSGTSGSSSYEQYF.

The chain combines TRBV28 with TRBJ1-5; D uncertain. Trimming took 1 base from V and 5 from J, leaving 15 bases between them. CDR3 length: 16 amino acids. Germline V lookup: CDR1 MDHEN, CDR2 SYDVKM. The CDR3 sequence is CASSLSPQTGDQPQHF. DNA of the CDR3: TGTGCCAGCAGTTTATCCCCTCAAACGGGTGATCAGCCCCAGCATTTT.

J is TRBJ1-1 and V is TRBV18; TRBD1 might be the D (5 bases). CDR3 length: 15 amino acids. CDR1 KGHSH and CDR2 LQKENI come from the germline V gene. V lost 4 bases and J lost 0, with 12 bases in between. The CDR3 sequence: CASSLGGVMNTEAFF. CDR3 bases: TGTGCCAGCTCACTCGGGGGGGTTATGAACACTGAAGCTTTCTTT.

This clone has just one count. CDR3 sequence (DNA): TGTGCCAGTAGTATACAGGTCGCTGGGGCCAACGTCCTGACTTTC. Amino acids: CASSIQVAGANVLTF. The chain joins TRBV19 to TRBJ2-6; D is ambiguous. CDR1 LNHDA and CDR2 SQIVND come from the germline V gene (reference sequence). This CDR3 contains 15 residues. Trimming shortened V by 2 bases and J by 2 bases, and 7 bases separated the two germline ends.

The rearrangement joins TRBV19 to TRBJ1-2; D call uncertain. CDR3 length equals 12 residues. Germline V gives CDR1 LNHDA, CDR2 SQIVND (reference sequence). The V gene lost 7 bases and the J gene lost 5 bases, with 11 bases spanning the gap. The CDR3 bases are TGTGCCAGTACCCTAGGTTCGTATGGCTACACCTTC. Residues: CASTLGSYGYTF.

The rearrangement joins TRBV27 to TRBJ1-1; D gene uncertain. The V gene's germline CDR1 is MNHEY and CDR2 SMNVEV (reference sequence). The CDR3 sequence is 14 residues long. V was shortened by 5 bases and J by 6 bases, with 16 bases between the two germline ends. Here the CDR3 reads CASSPSVTRPEAFF. In DNA form, the CDR3 reads TGTGCCAGCAGTCCATCGGTGACAAGGCCTGAAGCTTTCTTT.

The genes are TRBV19 and TRBJ1-1; a possible D gene is TRBD1 (5 bases). V was shortened by 3 bases and J by 7 bases, with 12 bases between the two germline ends. Looked up from germline, CDR1 is LNHDA and CDR2 is SQIVND (reference sequence). This CDR3 has 13 amino acids. The CDR3: CASSMGRALEAFF. The CDR3 DNA reads TGTGCCAGTAGTATGGGCAGGGCCCTTGAAGCTTTCTTT.

This clone was recorded once. The chain couples TRBV6-6 to TRBJ2-5; 13 bases are shared with TRBD2. V was clipped by 6 bases and J by 5 bases; unmatched bases: 3. CDR1 and CDR2 (germline): MNHNY, SVGAGI (reference sequence). The CDR3 totals 14 residues. The CDR3 spells CASRTTSGRETQYF. The CDR3 bases are TGTGCCAGCAGGACGACTAGCGGGAGGGAGACCCAGTACTTC.

The sample holds a few counts of this clone. The chain joins TRBV2 to TRBJ1-2; the D gene is possibly TRBD1 (6 bases). Trimming shortened V by 7 bases and J by 5 bases, and 17 bases separated the two germline ends. The CDR3 has 14 residues. Germline lookup yields CDR1 SNHLY and CDR2 FYNNEI. The CDR3 loop reads CASTGGGAKYGYTF. The CDR3 region has the DNA TGTGCCAGCACCGGCGGGGGGGCGAAGTATGGCTACACCTTC.

V and J are TRBV7-8 and TRBJ2-1; 11 bases align to TRBD2. CDR3 length: 16 residues. V lost 5 bases, J lost 5 bases, and 8 bases stayed unmatched. Germline CDR1 reads SGHVS; CDR2 reads FQNEAQ. CDR3 sequence: CASSDRSGRADNEQFF. The DNA for the CDR3 is TGTGCCAGCAGCGATCGTAGCGGGAGGGCCGACAATGAGCAGTTCTTC.

The table lists this clone with a count of one. The genes are TRBV30 and TRBJ1-5; D remains unclear. The germline V gene encodes CDR1 GTSNPN and CDR2 SVGIG (reference sequence). The CDR3 length is 16 residues. V lost 3 bases and J lost 0, with 15 bases in between. CDR3 bases: TGTGCCTGGAGGGGTATCGGGAGGGATAGCAATCAGCCCCAGCATTTT. It encodes CAWRGIGRDSNQPQHF.

The chain uses TRBV4-1 and TRBJ1-2, with D uncertain. CDR1 is MGHRA and CDR2 is YSYEKL in the germline V gene. V lost 3 bases and J lost 5, with 10 bases in between. The CDR3 runs 13 residues. CDR3 in amino acids: CASSQETVYGYTF. DNA for the CDR3: TGCGCCAGCAGCCAGGAGACGGTATATGGCTACACCTTC.

This clone came up once. This sequence joins TRBV12-5 and TRBJ2-1; 10 nucleotides align to TRBD1. Germline values: CDR1 LGHNT, CDR2 FRNRAP. The CDR3 is 19 amino acids. J gave up 3 bases and V 2 bases, and 13 bases lay outside the gene matches. The CDR3 region is CASGLPLWAGTGDYNEQFF. CDR3 sequence (DNA): TGTGCTAGTGGTTTGCCACTATGGGCTGGGACAGGGGACTACAATGAGCAGTTCTTC.

This chain joins TRBV15 and TRBJ2-1; D perhaps matches TRBD2 (5 bases). In germline, CDR1 is LNHNV, CDR2 YYDKDF (reference sequence). The CDR3 consists of 13 residues. Trimming took off 8 bases at V and 6 bases at J, with 14 bases between the two ends. The CDR3 coding sequence is TGTGCCACCTCGGTTCTAGCCTCCAATGAGCAGTTCTTC. This codes for CATSVLASNEQFF.

The chain joins TRBV30 to TRBJ1-5; D might be TRBD1 (6 bases). V was trimmed by 2 bases and J by 4 bases, leaving 12 bases between them. The CDR3 totals 14 residues. The germline V gene encodes CDR1 GTSNPN and CDR2 SVGIG (reference sequence). Here the CDR3 DNA reads TGTGCCTGGAGTATCCGGGACAATAATCAGCCCCAGCATTTT. Protein sequence: CAWSIRDNNQPQHF.

V usage is TRBV30 and J usage is TRBJ1-5; D ambiguous. CDR1 GTSNPN and CDR2 SVGIG come from the germline V gene (reference sequence). This CDR3 spans 13 amino acids. V lost 2 bases and J 4 bases, leaving 9 bases between the germline ends. The CDR3 is CAWSPQANQPQHF. The CDR3 coding sequence is TGTGCCTGGAGTCCGCAGGCGAATCAGCCCCAGCATTTT.

The V and J genes are TRBV19 and TRBJ1-5; D unclear. V lost 5 bases and J 0 bases, leaving 8 bases between the germline ends. CDR3 length: 14 residues. Germline V gene lookup returns CDR1 LNHDA and CDR2 SQIVND (reference sequence). The CDR3 protein is CASSLRNSNQPQHF. CDR3 sequence (DNA): TGTGCCAGTAGTCTCCGTAATAGCAATCAGCCCCAGCATTTT.

V usage is TRBV7-2 and J usage is TRBJ2-7; 9 nucleotides line up with TRBD1. The CDR3 is 13 residues long. Germline CDR1 is SGHTA and CDR2 is FQGNSA. Trimming cost V 4 bases and J 6 bases; bases outside gene matches: 4. Written as DNA, the CDR3 is TGTGCCAGCAGCTACGGGACAGGGCTCGAGCAGTACTTC. Protein: CASSYGTGLEQYF.

V is TRBV7-9 and J is TRBJ1-1; a possible D gene is TRBD1 (5 bases). Germline-derived CDR1 and CDR2 are SEHNR and FQNEAQ (reference sequence). Trimming shortened V by 5 bases and J by 6 bases, and 13 bases separated the two germline ends. This CDR3 has 13 amino acids. The CDR3 DNA reads as TGTGCCAGCAGCCCCAGGGAACGGCCTGAAGCTTTCTTT. Protein product: CASSPRERPEAFF.

The chain is built from TRBV9 and TRBJ2-1, with D perhaps matching TRBD2 (5 bases). V gave up 1 base and J gave up 5 bases, with 22 bases separating them. The CDR3 is 18 residues long. Germline V gives CDR1 SGDLS, CDR2 YYNGEE. DNA of the CDR3: TGTGCCAGCAGCGTATCGGGTCGTTTAGCGAGGTCGGACAATGAGCAGTTCTTC. Amino acid sequence: CASSVSGRLARSDNEQFF.

In regard to this clone: This same CDR3 is encoded by further DNA sequences in the sample. The chain recombines TRBV10-3 with TRBJ2-1; 9 nucleotides agree with TRBD2. The CDR3 sequence is 17 residues long. Germline V gene sequence: CDR1 ENHRY, CDR2 SYGVKD. The trim removed 0 bases at V and 5 bases at J, leaving 8 bases unmatched. In nucleotides, the CDR3 is TGTGCCATCAGTGAGTCCCGGGCTAGCGGGGATAACAATGAGCAGTTCTTC. This codes for CAISESRASGDNNEQFF.

This chain joins TRBV27 and TRBJ2-2; D ambiguous. V lost 5 bases to trimming and J lost 2 bases, with 12 bases between them. The CDR3 runs to 15 residues. From germline, CDR1 is MNHEY and CDR2 SMNVEV (reference sequence). The CDR3 sequence is CASSQPRVNTGELFF. The CDR3 nucleotides read TGTGCCAGCAGTCAGCCCCGGGTTAACACCGGGGAGCTGTTTTTT.